This T cell receptor beta chain comes out of a study of identical twins. Trimming shortened V by 6 bases and J by 8 bases, and 17 bases separated the two germline ends. Germline CDR1 reads LNHNV; CDR2 reads YYDKDF (reference sequence). This CDR3 contains 14 residues. TCRdb called the 5' RACE reads again in MiXCR, with one record for every CDR3 protein. The sample contains about 890,000 distinct CDR3 sequences, approximately 13% of which appear only once. Another study also made use of these data, one on yellow fever vaccine responses in identical twins. That work adds: Vaccine-induced T cell responses in twins were reportedly observed to appear partly convergent, partly personalized.

The genes are TRBV15 and TRBJ2-1, with D perhaps TRBD1 or TRBD2 (5 bases each). Sequencing was carried out using PBMCs. This sequence was found in a woman aged 18-29 years in good health. CDR3 sequence: CATSTGPSADEQFF. CDR3 in DNA: TGTGCCACCAGTACGGGACCCTCGGCGGATGAGCAGTTCTTC.